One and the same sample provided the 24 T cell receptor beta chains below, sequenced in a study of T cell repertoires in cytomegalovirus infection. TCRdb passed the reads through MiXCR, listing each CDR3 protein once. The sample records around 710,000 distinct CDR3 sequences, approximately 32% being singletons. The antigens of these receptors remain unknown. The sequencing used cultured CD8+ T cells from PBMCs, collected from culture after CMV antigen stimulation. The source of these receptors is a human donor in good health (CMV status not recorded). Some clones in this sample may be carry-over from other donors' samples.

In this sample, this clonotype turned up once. The CDR3 coding sequence is TGTGCCACCAGTGATCTTGACAAAAATAGCAATCAGCCCCAGCATTTT. Its protein is CATSDLDKNSNQPQHF. The chain carries TRBV24-1 and TRBJ1-5; D is undetermined. The V and J ends lost 3 bases and 0 bases respectively, with 11 bases between them. Germline assignment: CDR1 KGHDR and CDR2 SFDVKD. This CDR3 has 16 amino acids.

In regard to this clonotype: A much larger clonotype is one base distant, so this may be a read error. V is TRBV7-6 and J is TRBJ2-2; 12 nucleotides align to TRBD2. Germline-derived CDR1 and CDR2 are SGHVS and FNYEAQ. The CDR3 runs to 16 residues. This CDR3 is CANSILAGGNTGELFF. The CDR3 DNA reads TGTGCCAACAGCATACTAGCGGGGGGCAACACCGGGGAGCTGTTTTTT.

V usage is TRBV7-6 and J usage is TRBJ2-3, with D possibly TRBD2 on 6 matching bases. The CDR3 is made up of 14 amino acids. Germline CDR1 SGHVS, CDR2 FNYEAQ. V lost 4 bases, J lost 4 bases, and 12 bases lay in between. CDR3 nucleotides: TGTGCCAGCAGCTCCAGGACTACCTCAGATACGCAGTATTTT. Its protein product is CASSSRTTSDTQYF.

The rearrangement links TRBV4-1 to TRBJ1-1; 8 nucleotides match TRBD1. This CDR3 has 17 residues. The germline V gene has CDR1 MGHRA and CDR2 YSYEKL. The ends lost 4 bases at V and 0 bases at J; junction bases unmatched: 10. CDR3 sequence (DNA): TGCGCCAGCAGCCCAGGATCGACAGGGGTTATGAACACTGAAGCTTTCTTT. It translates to CASSPGSTGVMNTEAFF.

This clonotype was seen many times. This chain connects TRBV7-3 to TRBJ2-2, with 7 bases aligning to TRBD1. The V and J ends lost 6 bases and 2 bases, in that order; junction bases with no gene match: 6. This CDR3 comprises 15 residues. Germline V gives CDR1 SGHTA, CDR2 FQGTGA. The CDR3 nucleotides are TGTGCCAGCAGGCAAACAGGGGCCAACACCGGGGAGCTGTTTTTT. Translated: CASRQTGANTGELFF.

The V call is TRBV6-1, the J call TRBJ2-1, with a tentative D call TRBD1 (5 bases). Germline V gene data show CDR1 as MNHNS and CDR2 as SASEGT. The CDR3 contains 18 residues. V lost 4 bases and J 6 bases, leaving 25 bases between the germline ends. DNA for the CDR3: TGTGCCAGCAGTGCCTTCTACCGGGCGCAGGCAGGGATCAATGAGCAGTTCTTC. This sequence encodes CASSAFYRAQAGINEQFF.

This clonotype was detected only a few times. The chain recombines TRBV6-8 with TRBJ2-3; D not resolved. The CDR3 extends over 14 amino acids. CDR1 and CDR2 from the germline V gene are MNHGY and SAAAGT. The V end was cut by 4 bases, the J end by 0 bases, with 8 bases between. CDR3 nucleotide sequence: TGTGCCAGCAGTTTTGAGCAGAGCACAGATACGCAGTATTTT. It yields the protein CASSFEQSTDTQYF.

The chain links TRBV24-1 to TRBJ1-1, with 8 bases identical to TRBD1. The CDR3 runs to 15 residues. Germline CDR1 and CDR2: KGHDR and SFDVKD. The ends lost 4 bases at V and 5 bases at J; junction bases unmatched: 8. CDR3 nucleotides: TGTGCCACCAGTGACCATCGACAGGGGAGAACTGAAGCTTTCTTT. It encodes CATSDHRQGRTEAFF.

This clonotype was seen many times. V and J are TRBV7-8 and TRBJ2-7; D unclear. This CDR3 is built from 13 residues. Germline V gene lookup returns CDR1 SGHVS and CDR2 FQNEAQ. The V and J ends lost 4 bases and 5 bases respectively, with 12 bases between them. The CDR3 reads CASSSKPINEQYF. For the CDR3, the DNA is TGTGCCAGCAGCTCTAAGCCCATTAACGAGCAGTACTTC.

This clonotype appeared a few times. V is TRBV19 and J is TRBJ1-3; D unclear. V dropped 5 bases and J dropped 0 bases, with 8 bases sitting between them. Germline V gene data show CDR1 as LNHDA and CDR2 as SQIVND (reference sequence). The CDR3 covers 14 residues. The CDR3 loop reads CASSATLSGNTIYF. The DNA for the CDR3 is TGTGCCAGTAGTGCGACCCTCTCTGGAAACACCATATATTTT.

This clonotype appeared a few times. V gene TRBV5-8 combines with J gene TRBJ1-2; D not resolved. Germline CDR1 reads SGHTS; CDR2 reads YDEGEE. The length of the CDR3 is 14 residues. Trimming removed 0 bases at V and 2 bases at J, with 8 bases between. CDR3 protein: CASSLDRPNYGYTF. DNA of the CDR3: TGTGCCAGCAGCTTGGACAGACCCAACTATGGCTACACCTTC.

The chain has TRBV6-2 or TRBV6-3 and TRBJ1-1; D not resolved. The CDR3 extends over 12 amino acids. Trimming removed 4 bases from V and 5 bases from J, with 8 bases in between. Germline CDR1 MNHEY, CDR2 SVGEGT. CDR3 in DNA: TGTGCCAGCAGTTCTATATGGACTGAAGCTTTCTTT. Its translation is CASSSIWTEAFF.

Here the CDR3 reads CASSFIGNTEAFF. The CDR3 nucleotides are TGTGCCAGCAGTTTTATAGGCAACACTGAAGCTTTCTTT. The rearrangement uses TRBV27 and TRBJ1-1; D unresolved. Trimming shortened V by 3 bases and J by 2 bases, and 7 bases separated the two germline ends. Germline CDR1 and CDR2: MNHEY and SMNVEV (reference sequence). This CDR3 is built from 13 residues.

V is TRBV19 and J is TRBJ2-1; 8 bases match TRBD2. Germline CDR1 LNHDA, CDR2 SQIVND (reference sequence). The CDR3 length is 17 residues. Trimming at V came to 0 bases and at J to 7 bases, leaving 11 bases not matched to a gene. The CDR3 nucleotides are TGTGCCAGTAGTATAGATATGGCGGGGGGCCTGGGAAATGAGCAGTTCTTC. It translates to CASSIDMAGGLGNEQFF.

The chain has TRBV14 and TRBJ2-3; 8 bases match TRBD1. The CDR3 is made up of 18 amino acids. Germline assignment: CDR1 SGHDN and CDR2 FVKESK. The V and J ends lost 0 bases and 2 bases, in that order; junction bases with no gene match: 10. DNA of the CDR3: TGTGCCAGCAGCCAAGATAGCATTCCGACAGGGGTCACAGATACGCAGTATTTT. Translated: CASSQDSIPTGVTDTQYF.

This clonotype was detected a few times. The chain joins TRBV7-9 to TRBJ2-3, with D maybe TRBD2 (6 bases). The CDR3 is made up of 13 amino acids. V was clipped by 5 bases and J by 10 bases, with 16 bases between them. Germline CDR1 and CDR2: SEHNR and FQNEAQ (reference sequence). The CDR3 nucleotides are TGTGCCAGCAGCGGAAGCCCAAGGGAGGCGCAGTATTTT. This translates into CASSGSPREAQYF. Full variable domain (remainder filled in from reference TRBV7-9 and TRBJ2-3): DTGVSQNPRHKITKRGQNVTFRCDPISEHNRLYWYRQTLGQGPEFLTYFQNEAQLEKSRLLSDRFSAERPKGSFSTLEIQRTEQGDSAMYLCASSGSPREAQYFGPGTRLTVL.

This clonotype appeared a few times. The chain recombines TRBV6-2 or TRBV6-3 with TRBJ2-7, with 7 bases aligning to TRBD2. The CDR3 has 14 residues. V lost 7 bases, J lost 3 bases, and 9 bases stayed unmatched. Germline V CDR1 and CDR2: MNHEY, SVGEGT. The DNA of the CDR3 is TGTGCCAGCACCCCGAAGGGACTAAACTACGAGCAGTACGTC. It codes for CASTPKGLNYEQYV.

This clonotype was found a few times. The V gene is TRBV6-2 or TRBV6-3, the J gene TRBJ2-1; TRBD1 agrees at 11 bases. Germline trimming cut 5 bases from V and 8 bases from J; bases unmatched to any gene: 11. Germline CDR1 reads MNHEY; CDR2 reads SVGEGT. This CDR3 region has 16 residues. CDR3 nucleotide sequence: TGTGCCAGCAGTGACCCGTGGGACAGGGGGTTCGATGAGCAGTTCTTC. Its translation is CASSDPWDRGFDEQFF.

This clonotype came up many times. The CDR3: CASWLRGPTDTQYF. For the CDR3, the DNA is TGTGCCAGCTGGTTGCGGGGGCCCACAGATACGCAGTATTTT. The chain is built from TRBV7-2 and TRBJ2-3, with D possibly TRBD2 on 7 matching bases. V was trimmed by 8 bases and J by 2 bases, leaving 14 bases between them. Germline V gene sequence: CDR1 SGHTA, CDR2 FQGNSA. This CDR3 contains 14 residues. The entire variable domain, with the rest obtained from reference TRBV7-2 and TRBJ2-3, is as follows: GAGVSQSPSNKVTEKGKDVELRCDPISGHTALYWYRQSLGQGLEFLIYFQGNSAPDKSGLPSDRFSAERTGGSVSTLTIQRTQQEDSAVYLCASWLRGPTDTQYFGPGTRLTVL.

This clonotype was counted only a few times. CDR3 loop: CASSLGGRVTNEQFF. The DNA of the CDR3 is TGTGCCAGCAGCCTGGGGGGCAGGGTGACCAATGAGCAGTTCTTC. The J gene is TRBJ2-1, the V gene TRBV11-2; D tentatively reads TRBD1 or TRBD2 (6 bases each). CDR1 is SGHAT, CDR2 FQNNGV, per germline. V dropped 5 bases and J dropped 6 bases, with 17 bases sitting between them. CDR3 size: 15 residues. The whole variable domain, remainder taken from reference TRBV11-2 and TRBJ2-1, is EAGVAQSPRYKIIEKRQSVAFWCNPISGHATLYWYQQILGQGPKLLIQFQNNGVVDDSQLPKDRFSAERLKGVDSTLKIQPAKLEDSAVYLCASSLGGRVTNEQFFGPGTRLTVL.

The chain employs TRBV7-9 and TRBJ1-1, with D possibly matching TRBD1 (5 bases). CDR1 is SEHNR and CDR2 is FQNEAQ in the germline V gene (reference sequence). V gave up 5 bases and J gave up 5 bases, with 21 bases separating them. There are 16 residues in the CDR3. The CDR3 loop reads CASSGREPGRKTEAFF. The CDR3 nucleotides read TGTGCCAGCAGCGGTAGGGAACCGGGACGGAAGACTGAAGCTTTCTTT.

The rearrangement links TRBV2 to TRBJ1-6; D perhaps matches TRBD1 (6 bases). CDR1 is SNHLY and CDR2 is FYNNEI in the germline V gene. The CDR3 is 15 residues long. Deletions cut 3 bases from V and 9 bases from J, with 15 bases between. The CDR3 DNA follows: TGTGCCAGCAGTGAGCGGGGGCCCTATGGTTCACCCCTCCACTTT. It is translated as CASSERGPYGSPLHF. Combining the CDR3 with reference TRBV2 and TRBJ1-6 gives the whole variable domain EPEVTQTPSHQVTQMGQEVILRCVPISNHLYFYWYRQILGQKVEFLVSFYNNEISEKSEIFDDQFSVERPDGSNFTLKIRSTKLEDSAMYFCASSERGPYGSPLHFGNGTRLTVT.

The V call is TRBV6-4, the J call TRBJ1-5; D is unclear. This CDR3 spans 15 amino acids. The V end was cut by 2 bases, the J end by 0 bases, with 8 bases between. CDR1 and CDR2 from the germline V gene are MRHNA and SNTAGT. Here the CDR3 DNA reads TGTGCCAGCAGTGACGTGCCCGATAGCAATCAGCCCCAGCATTTT. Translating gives CASSDVPDSNQPQHF.

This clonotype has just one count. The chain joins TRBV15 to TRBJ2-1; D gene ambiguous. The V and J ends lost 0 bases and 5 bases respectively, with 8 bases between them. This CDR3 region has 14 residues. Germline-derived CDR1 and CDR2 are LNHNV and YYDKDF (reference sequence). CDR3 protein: CATSRDLGDNEQFF. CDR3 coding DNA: TGTGCCACCAGCAGAGATCTCGGAGACAATGAGCAGTTCTTC.